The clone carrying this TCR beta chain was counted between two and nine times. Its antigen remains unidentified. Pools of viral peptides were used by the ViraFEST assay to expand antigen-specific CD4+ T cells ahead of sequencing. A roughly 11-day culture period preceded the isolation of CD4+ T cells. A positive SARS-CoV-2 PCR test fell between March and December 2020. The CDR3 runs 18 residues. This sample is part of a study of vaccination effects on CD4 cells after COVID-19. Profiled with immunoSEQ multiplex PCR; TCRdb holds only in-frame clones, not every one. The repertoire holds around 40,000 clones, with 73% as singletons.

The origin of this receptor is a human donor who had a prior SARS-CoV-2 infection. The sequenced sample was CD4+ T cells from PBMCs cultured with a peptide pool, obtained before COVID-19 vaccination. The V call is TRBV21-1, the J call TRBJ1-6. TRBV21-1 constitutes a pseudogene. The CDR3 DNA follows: TGTGCCAGCAGCAAAGGAGGGTGGGACGGGGGGGTCCATTCACCCCTCCACTTT. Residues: CASSKGGWDGGVHSPLHF.